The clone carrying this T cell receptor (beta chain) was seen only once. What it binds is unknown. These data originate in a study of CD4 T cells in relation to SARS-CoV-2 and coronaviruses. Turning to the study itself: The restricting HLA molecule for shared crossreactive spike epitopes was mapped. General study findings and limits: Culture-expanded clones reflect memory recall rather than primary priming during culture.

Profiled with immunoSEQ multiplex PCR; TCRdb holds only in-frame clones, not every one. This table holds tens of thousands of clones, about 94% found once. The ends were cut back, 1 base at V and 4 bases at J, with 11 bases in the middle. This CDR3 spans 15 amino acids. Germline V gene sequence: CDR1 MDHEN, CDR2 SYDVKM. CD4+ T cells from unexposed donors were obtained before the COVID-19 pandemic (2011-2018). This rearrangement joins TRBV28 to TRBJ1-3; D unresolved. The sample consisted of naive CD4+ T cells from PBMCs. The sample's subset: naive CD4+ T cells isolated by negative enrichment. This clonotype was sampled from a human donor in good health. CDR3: CASSLFAVGGNTIYF. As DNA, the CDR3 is TGTGCCAGCAGTTTATTTGCCGTGGGAGGAAACACCATATATTTT.